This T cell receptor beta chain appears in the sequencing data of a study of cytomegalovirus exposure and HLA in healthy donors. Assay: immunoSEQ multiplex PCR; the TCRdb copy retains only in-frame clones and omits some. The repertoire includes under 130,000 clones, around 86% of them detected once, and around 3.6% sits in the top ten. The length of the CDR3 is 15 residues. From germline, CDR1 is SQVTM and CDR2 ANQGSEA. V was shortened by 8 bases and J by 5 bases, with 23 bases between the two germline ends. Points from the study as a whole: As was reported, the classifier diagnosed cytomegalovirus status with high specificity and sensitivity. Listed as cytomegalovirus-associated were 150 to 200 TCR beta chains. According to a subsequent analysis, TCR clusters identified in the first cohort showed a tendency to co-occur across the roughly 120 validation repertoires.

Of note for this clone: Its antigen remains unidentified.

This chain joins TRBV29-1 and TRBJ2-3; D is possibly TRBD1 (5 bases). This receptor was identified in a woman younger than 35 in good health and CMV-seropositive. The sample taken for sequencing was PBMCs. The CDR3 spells CSSYPREPPQDTQYF. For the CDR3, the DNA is TGCAGCTCCTACCCCAGGGAACCACCACAAGATACGCAGTATTTT.